Listed below are T cell receptor beta chains from one sample, sequenced in a study of T cell changes during pregnancy in multiple sclerosis. Repertoires were generated with immunoSEQ multiplex PCR, while TCRdb's copy carries only in-frame clones and drops some. The sample shows about 56,000 clones, around 92% of them seen only once. The sample was CD4+ T cells from peripheral blood mononuclear cells, taken in the second trimester of pregnancy. These receptors all stem from a female donor with multiple sclerosis, enrolled in a pregnancy study. Both conserved end residues are part of each CDR3. D genes are given only for firm matches. Size tells how often a clone was seen (once, few, many) or the class of an expanded clone, and some rows leave it out.

J: TRBJ2-2
D: -
size: once
V: TRBV18
DNA: TGTGCCAGCTCACCCAGTCAAACCCTCACCGGGGAGCTGTTTTTT
CDR3: CASSPSQTLTGELFF

J: TRBJ2-7
D: TRBD2
size: -
V: TRBV7-2
DNA: TGTGCCAGCAGCTTAGCCGTGACTAGCGGATACGAGCAGTACTTC
CDR3: CASSLAVTSGYEQYF

J: TRBJ2-1
D: TRBD2
size: -
V: TRBV6-6
DNA: TGTGCCAGCAGGACCGGGACTAGCGGGAAATATGAGCAGTTCTTC
CDR3: CASRTGTSGKYEQFF

J: TRBJ1-2
D: TRBD1
size: -
V: TRBV29-1
DNA: TGCAGCGTTCCGGGACAGGGGTGGCGAGGCTACACCTTC
CDR3: CSVPGQGWRGYTF

J: TRBJ2-1
D: TRBD1
size: -
V: TRBV27
DNA: TGTGCCAGCAGCTCCCCCCCGACAGGGGTTAAGTTCTTC
CDR3: CASSSPPTGVKFF

J: TRBJ2-2
D: -
size: -
V: TRBV5-6
DNA: TGTGCCAGCAGCTCGGGACTGTCGGGGACCGGGGAGCTGTTTTTT
CDR3: CASSSGLSGTGELFF

J: TRBJ1-1
D: -
size: -
V: TRBV5-4
DNA: TGTGCCAGCAGCCCACAGGGCCGGGCCACTGAAGCTTTCTTT
CDR3: CASSPQGRATEAFF

J: TRBJ2-3
D: TRBD2
size: -
V: TRBV27
DNA: TGTGCCAGCAGTTTCCAGCGGGGGCGGAGCACAGATACGCAGTATTTT
CDR3: CASSFQRGRSTDTQYF

J: TRBJ2-7
D: TRBD2
size: -
V: TRBV9
DNA: TGTGCCAGCAGCCCCCCTGAGACTAGCAGCGAGCAGTACTTC
CDR3: CASSPPETSSEQYF

J: TRBJ2-7
D: -
size: -
V: TRBV9
DNA: TGTGCCAGCAGCGCCGGGACTCTTGGATACGAGCAGTACTTC
CDR3: CASSAGTLGYEQYF

J: TRBJ2-7
D: TRBD1
size: -
V: TRBV5-1
DNA: TGCGCCAGCAGCCCCACGACAGGGGGCGAAACCTACGAGCAGTACTTC
CDR3: CASSPTTGGETYEQYF

J: TRBJ2-3
D: TRBD2
size: -
V: TRBV5-4
DNA: TGTGCCAGCAGCCACGACCGGACTAGCGGGGGGGTAGGAGATACGCAGTATTTT
CDR3: CASSHDRTSGGVGDTQYF

J: TRBJ2-6
D: TRBD2
size: -
V: TRBV30
DNA: TGTGCACTGTGGACTAGCGGCAACTCTGGGGCCAACGTCCTGACTTTC
CDR3: CALWTSGNSGANVLTF

J: TRBJ1-3
D: -
size: -
V: TRBV7-9
DNA: TGTGCCAGCAGCTTCAACAGGGCTGGAAACACCATATATTTT
CDR3: CASSFNRAGNTIYF

J: TRBJ1-4
D: -
size: -
V: TRBV5-1
DNA: TGCGCCAGCAGCTTGTCCCCCGCAACTAATGAAAAACTGTTTTTT
CDR3: CASSLSPATNEKLFF

J: TRBJ2-5
D: -
size: -
V: TRBV7-2
DNA: TGTGCCAGCAGCTCACGCCGGGAGCTCCAAGAGACCCAGTACTTC
CDR3: CASSSRRELQETQYF

J: TRBJ2-5
D: TRBD2
size: -
V: TRBV11-1
DNA: TGTGCCAGCAGCTTGAGGGCGGGAGGTGTAAGGTTGGAGGAGACCCAGTACTTC
CDR3: CASSLRAGGVRLEETQYF

J: TRBJ2-7
D: TRBD2
size: -
V: TRBV27
DNA: TGTGCCAGCGGTAAACTAGCGGGAGAGGTGCGCAACTCCTACGAGCAGTACTTC
CDR3: CASGKLAGEVRNSYEQYF

J: TRBJ1-1
D: -
size: few
V: TRBV5-1
DNA: TGCGCCAGCAGCTTTGGTTCAGGGAACACTGAAGCTTTCTTT
CDR3: CASSFGSGNTEAFF

J: TRBJ1-1
D: TRBD1
size: -
V: TRBV11-2
DNA: TGTGCCAGCAGCCAGCTTTCGGGACAGATTCCTACTGAAGCTTTCTTT
CDR3: CASSQLSGQIPTEAFF

J: TRBJ2-5
D: -
size: -
V: TRBV5-1
DNA: TGCGCCAGCAGCTCCGTTCTCTCCCAGGGGAAGGTCGCCGAGACCCAGTACTTC
CDR3: CASSSVLSQGKVAETQYF

J: TRBJ2-1
D: TRBD2
size: once
V: TRBV5-1
DNA: TGCGCCAGCAGCTTACTAGCGGAATCCTACAATGAGCAGTTCTTC
CDR3: CASSLLAESYNEQFF

J: TRBJ2-3
D: -
size: -
V: TRBV4-1
DNA: TGCGCCAGCAGCCAAGCGAGGGATACGCAGTATTTT
CDR3: CASSQARDTQYF

J: TRBJ2-5
D: TRBD1
size: -
V: TRBV11-2
DNA: TGTGCCAGCAGCCCGAATCCGGGACAGAATTCTGGGACCCAGTACTTC
CDR3: CASSPNPGQNSGTQYF

J: TRBJ1-5
D: -
size: -
V: TRBV7-9
DNA: TGTGCCAGCAGCCGGGCAGGGGATAGCAATCAGCCCCAGCATTTT
CDR3: CASSRAGDSNQPQHF

J: TRBJ2-7
D: -
size: -
V: TRBV18
DNA: TGTGCCAGCTCCCTGCCAGGGGCGGGCGAGCAGTACTTC
CDR3: CASSLPGAGEQYF

J: TRBJ2-6
D: -
size: -
V: TRBV5-1
DNA: TGCGCCAGCAGCTTGGAATGGCTGCTCTCTGGGGCCAACGTCCTGACTTTC
CDR3: CASSLEWLLSGANVLTF

J: TRBJ1-1
D: TRBD1
size: -
V: TRBV30
DNA: TGTGCCGGCGGACAGGGGGCTGAAGCTTTCTTT
CDR3: CAGGQGAEAFF

J: TRBJ2-7
D: -
size: -
V: TRBV7-8
DNA: TGTGCCAGCAGCTTTGGTCCGGGTTTCTACGAGCAGTACTTC
CDR3: CASSFGPGFYEQYF

J: TRBJ1-4
D: -
size: -
V: TRBV7-3
DNA: TGTGCCAGCAGCTATGGACAGAATAATGAAAAACTGTTTTTT
CDR3: CASSYGQNNEKLFF

J: TRBJ1-6
D: -
size: -
V: TRBV28
DNA: TGTGCCAGCCGCCTAAGTTATTCACCCCTCCACTTT
CDR3: CASRLSYSPLHF

J: TRBJ2-3
D: -
size: -
V: TRBV5-1
DNA: TGCGCCAGCAGCCGCACGCTAGCGCCGAACACAGATACGCAGTATTTT
CDR3: CASSRTLAPNTDTQYF

J: TRBJ2-1
D: -
size: -
V: TRBV19
DNA: TGTGCCAGTAGTGGCCAAAGAGGAGTTCCCAATGAGCAGTTCTTC
CDR3: CASSGQRGVPNEQFF

J: TRBJ2-5
D: TRBD2
size: -
V: TRBV4-1
DNA: TGCGCCAGCAGCCAAGATGGGCTAGCGGGAGAGACCCAGTACTTC
CDR3: CASSQDGLAGETQYF

J: TRBJ2-7
D: -
size: -
V: TRBV6-1
DNA: TGTGCCAGCAGCGCCGGGGGATGGCTCTACGAGCAGTACTTC
CDR3: CASSAGGWLYEQYF

J: TRBJ2-3
D: TRBD2
size: -
V: TRBV5-6
DNA: TGTGCCAGCAGCTTGGTTGAGCGGGGGCAGTATTTT
CDR3: CASSLVERGQYF

J: TRBJ1-2
D: -
size: -
V: TRBV10-3
DNA: TGTGCCATCAGTATGGACAGCTATGGCTACACCTTC
CDR3: CAISMDSYGYTF

J: TRBJ1-5
D: -
size: -
V: TRBV19
DNA: TGTGCCAGTACCCCCGGAGGGCCCTATAGCAATCAGCCCCAGCATTTT
CDR3: CASTPGGPYSNQPQHF

J: TRBJ2-1
D: TRBD2
size: -
V: TRBV27
DNA: TGTGCCAGCAACCTCGGGACTAGCGGGAGAAATGAGCAGTTCTTC
CDR3: CASNLGTSGRNEQFF

J: TRBJ1-1
D: -
size: -
V: TRBV2
DNA: TGTGCCACCCAGTGGGGGCGCGGGTCTGAAGCTTTCTTT
CDR3: CATQWGRGSEAFF

J: TRBJ2-1
D: -
size: -
V: TRBV19
DNA: TGTGCCAGTAGATTACAGAGCTCCTACAATGAGCAGTTCTTC
CDR3: CASRLQSSYNEQFF

J: TRBJ2-7
D: -
size: -
V: TRBV7-3
DNA: TGTGCCAGCAGCTCCTCACTTACCACCTACGAGCAGTACTTC
CDR3: CASSSSLTTYEQYF

J: TRBJ1-1
D: -
size: -
V: TRBV27
DNA: TGTGCCAGCAGAAAGACCTCAGGGCTCGAGAGCCTATCCAGCCCTGAAGCTTTCTTT
CDR3: CASRKTSGLESLSSPEAFF

J: TRBJ2-2
D: TRBD2
size: -
V: TRBV5-4
DNA: TGTGCCAGCAGCTTTGGGGGGAGGGCCCCCGGGGAGCTGTTTTTT
CDR3: CASSFGGRAPGELFF